The 19 T cell receptor beta chains below were found in one sample sequenced in a study of cytomegalovirus exposure and HLA in healthy donors (dated by TCRdb to about 2017). The method behind the library was the immunoSEQ multiplex PCR assay. The multiplex PCR relied on a mix of 60 forward primers for TCR Vbeta segments and 13 reverse primers for TCR Jbeta segments. In its TCRdb copy, this immuneACCESS table keeps in-frame sequences only and misses some clones. Where compared with another copy, unresolved V genes explain less than half of these, and the others have no known cause. The table for this sample lists approximately 110,000 clones; about 74% of them were counted only once. Clones ranked in the top ten supply roughly 4.9% of the sample. The sample consisted of PBMCs. These receptor sequences come from a female donor in good health and CMV-seropositive.

This clone occurred a few times. V and J are TRBV9 and TRBJ2-2, with TRBD2 identical over 8 bases. CDR1 is SGDLS, CDR2 YYNGEE, per germline. V was pared by 7 bases and J by 4 bases, with 0 bases of the junction left unmatched. The CDR3 is 12 residues long. The CDR3 nucleotides read TGTGCCAGCGGGACTAGCACCGGGGAGCTGTTTTTT. Its translation: CASGTSTGELFF.

The V call is TRBV4-2, the J call TRBJ1-3; TRBD1 aligns across 10 bases. The length of the CDR3 is 16 residues. J was trimmed by 11 bases and V by 1 base; bases with no gene match: 11. Germline V lookup: CDR1 LGHNA, CDR2 YNFKEQ. CDR3 in DNA: TGTGCCAGCAGCCAAGCGAGGGGACAGGGGTTACGGGCCATATATTTT. It encodes CASSQARGQGLRAIYF.

The chain combines TRBV4-3 with TRBJ2-3; 11 bases fit TRBD2. The CDR3 has 16 amino acids. Looked up from germline, CDR1 is LGHNA and CDR2 is YSLEER. V shed 4 bases and J 2 bases; nucleotides not matched to a gene: 5. The CDR3 sequence: CASSRQLAGDTDTQYF. For the CDR3, the DNA is TGCGCCAGCAGCCGACAACTAGCGGGGGACACAGATACGCAGTATTTT.

This clone was detected only once. This chain links TRBV30 with TRBJ2-7; D is uncertain. The CDR3 contains 11 residues. Trimming left V 4 bases short and J 5 bases short, with 9 bases between. Germline V gives CDR1 GTSNPN, CDR2 SVGIG (reference sequence). CDR3 sequence (DNA): TGTGCCTGGACAGGTCTCGACGAGCAGTACTTC. This translates into CAWTGLDEQYF.

The CDR3 DNA follows: TGTGCCAGCTCACCCGAGCGGGGGGGCCAGTTCTTC. This translates into CASSPERGGQFF. The V and J genes are TRBV18 and TRBJ2-1; 10 nucleotides agree with TRBD2. V gave up 3 bases and J gave up 13 bases; unmatched junction bases: 3. The CDR3 length is 12 residues. Germline CDR1 KGHSH, CDR2 LQKENI.

CDR3 loop: CASSLAGAGGWNEQFF. The CDR3 DNA reads as TGCGCCAGCAGCTTGGCCGGCGCGGGAGGGTGGAATGAGCAGTTCTTC. J is TRBJ2-1 and V is TRBV5-1; 9 bases line up with TRBD2. This CDR3 is 16 amino acids long. With V trimmed by 0 bases and J by 7 bases, 8 bases remained unmatched. Per the germline V gene, CDR1 is SGHRS and CDR2 is YFSETQ.

The chain employs TRBV5-5 and TRBJ2-2; TRBD2 aligns across 7 bases. The length of the CDR3 is 15 residues. J was trimmed by 5 bases and V by 2 bases; bases with no gene match: 6. Germline V gives CDR1 SGHKS, CDR2 YYEKEE (reference sequence). The CDR3 DNA is TGTGCCAGCAGCTTATGGATGGGGGGGACCGGGGAGCTGTTTTTT. Amino acid sequence: CASSLWMGGTGELFF.

A word on this clone: Other DNA sequences in this sample translate to the same CDR3. The genes are TRBV4-3 and TRBJ1-4; a weak D match, TRBD1 (6 bases). The ends were cut back, 0 bases at V and 1 base at J, with 12 bases in the middle. CDR3 length: 17 residues. Per germline, CDR1 LGHNA and CDR2 YSLEER. CDR3 in DNA: TGCGCCAGCAGCCAAGAAGAGGGGGTAGGAACTAATGAAAAACTGTTTTTT. Its protein product is CASSQEEGVGTNEKLFF.

V is TRBV27 and J is TRBJ2-7, with a possible D match to TRBD1 (6 bases). Trimming took off 7 bases at V and 7 bases at J, with 20 bases between the two ends. Germline V CDR1 and CDR2: MNHEY, SMNVEV (reference sequence). The CDR3 is made up of 14 amino acids. The CDR3: CASKFQGFSAEQYF. As DNA, the CDR3 is TGTGCCAGCAAATTCCAGGGGTTTAGCGCGGAGCAGTACTTC.

V is TRBV19 and J is TRBJ1-2; 7 positions agree with TRBD1. The CDR3 is 15 residues long. From germline, CDR1 is LNHDA and CDR2 SQIVND (reference sequence). Trimming took 3 bases from V and 3 from J; bases not matched to a gene: 7. CDR3 sequence reads: CASSITGDRDYGYTF. CDR3 coding DNA: TGTGCCAGTAGTATTACAGGCGACAGGGACTATGGCTACACCTTC.

This chain connects TRBV7-8 to TRBJ2-1, with 7 bases fitting TRBD1. V dropped 8 bases and J dropped 4; count of bases not matched to a gene: 8. CDR3 size: 14 residues. Per the germline V gene, CDR1 is SGHVS and CDR2 is FQNEAQ. The CDR3, as DNA: TGTGCCAGCCATAAGGGACAGACTTACAATGAGCAGTTCTTC. This encodes CASHKGQTYNEQFF.

This rearrangement joins TRBV10-1 to TRBJ2-3, with TRBD2 matching over 8 bases. The J segment lost 7 bases and the V segment lost 4 bases, leaving 7 bases of the junction unmatched. This CDR3 has 14 residues. Germline lookup yields CDR1 WNHNN and CDR2 SYGVQD (reference sequence). CDR3 nucleotide sequence: TGCGCCAGCAGTGGTACTAGCGGACGGAATACGCAGTATTTT. Translating it yields CASSGTSGRNTQYF.

CDR3 nucleotide sequence: TGTGCCAGCAGCCCGGGACTAGTAACAGATACGCAGTATTTT. Translating it yields CASSPGLVTDTQYF. The gene calls are TRBV7-2 and TRBJ2-3; 8 bases map to TRBD2. Per the germline V gene, CDR1 is SGHTA and CDR2 is FQGNSA. The CDR3 extends over 14 amino acids. Germline trimming cut 5 bases from V and 3 bases from J; bases unmatched to any gene: 4.

The V and J genes are TRBV6-1 and TRBJ2-4, with TRBD1 matching 7 bases. Germline V gives CDR1 MNHNS, CDR2 SASEGT. The trim removed 4 bases at V and 8 bases at J, leaving 8 bases unmatched. This CDR3 is 14 amino acids long. CDR3 nucleotide sequence: TGTGCCAGCAGTGGACAGGGAAAGATGGACATTCAGTACTTC. It encodes CASSGQGKMDIQYF.

This clone came up a few times. V usage is TRBV10-3 and J usage is TRBJ2-1; 13 bases match TRBD2. Trimming removed 4 bases from V and 8 bases from J; junction bases left unmatched: 5. This CDR3 contains 15 residues. From germline, CDR1 is ENHRY and CDR2 SYGVKD. CDR3 loop: CAISAGTSGKDEQFF. The CDR3 DNA reads TGTGCCATCAGTGCCGGGACTAGCGGGAAGGATGAGCAGTTCTTC.

The chain links TRBV28 to TRBJ2-1, with 7 bases identical to TRBD2. The CDR3 consists of 16 residues. The junction had 4 bases not matched to a gene; V was cut back by 2 bases and J by 0 bases. CDR1 and CDR2 from the germline V gene are MDHEN and SYDVKM. This CDR3 is CASSLGREPSYNEQFF. CDR3 coding DNA: TGTGCCAGCAGTTTAGGGCGGGAGCCCTCCTACAATGAGCAGTTCTTC.

This clone has a handful of counts. V is TRBV27 and J is TRBJ1-5; tentative D call: TRBD1 (6 bases). Germline V gene lookup returns CDR1 MNHEY and CDR2 SMNVEV (reference sequence). This CDR3 spans 15 amino acids. The ends were cut back, 6 bases at V and 3 bases at J, with 15 bases in the middle. CDR3: CASSPAGQPNQPQHF. The CDR3 DNA sequence: TGTGCCAGCAGCCCTGCCGGACAGCCCAATCAGCCCCAGCATTTT.

The DNA for the CDR3 is TGTGCCAGCACTAGCCCGGGGGAGACCCAGTACTTC. Amino acid sequence: CASTSPGETQYF. This sequence joins TRBV21-1 and TRBJ2-5; the DNA was not used to check the table's D call, TRBD2. TRBV21-1 is described as a pseudogene. This CDR3 region has 12 residues.

The gene calls are TRBV28 and TRBJ2-1, with TRBD2 identical over 9 bases. Losses at the gene ends were 8 bases for V and 4 bases for J; bases not matched to a gene: 9. The V gene's germline CDR1 is MDHEN and CDR2 SYDVKM. This CDR3 contains 15 residues. The CDR3: CASHIAGVGYNEQFF. CDR3 coding DNA: TGTGCCAGCCATATAGCGGGAGTAGGGTACAATGAGCAGTTCTTC.